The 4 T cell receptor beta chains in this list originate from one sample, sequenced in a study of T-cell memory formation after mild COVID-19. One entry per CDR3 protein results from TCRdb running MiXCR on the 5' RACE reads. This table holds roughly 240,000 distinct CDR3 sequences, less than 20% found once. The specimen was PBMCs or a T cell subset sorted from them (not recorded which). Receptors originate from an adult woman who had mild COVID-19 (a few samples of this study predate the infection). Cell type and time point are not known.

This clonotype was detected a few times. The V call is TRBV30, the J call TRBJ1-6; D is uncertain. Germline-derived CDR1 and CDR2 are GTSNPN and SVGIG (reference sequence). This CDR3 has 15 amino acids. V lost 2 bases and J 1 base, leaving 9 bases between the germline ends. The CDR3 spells CAWSLRVSYNSPLHF. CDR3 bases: TGTGCCTGGAGTTTGCGGGTATCCTATAATTCACCCCTCCACTTT.

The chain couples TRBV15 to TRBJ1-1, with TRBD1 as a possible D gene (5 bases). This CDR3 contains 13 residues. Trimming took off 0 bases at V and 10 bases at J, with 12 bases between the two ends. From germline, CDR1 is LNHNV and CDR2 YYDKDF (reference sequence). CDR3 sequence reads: CATSRDKSGGAFF. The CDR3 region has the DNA TGTGCCACCAGCAGAGATAAGTCGGGGGGAGCTTTCTTT.

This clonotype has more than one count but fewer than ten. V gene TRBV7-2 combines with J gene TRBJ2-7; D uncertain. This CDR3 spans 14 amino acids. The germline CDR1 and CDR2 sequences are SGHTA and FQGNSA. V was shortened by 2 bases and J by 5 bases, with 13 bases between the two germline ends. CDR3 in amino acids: CASSLSGRRDEQYF. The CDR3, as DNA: TGTGCCAGCAGCTTATCCGGAAGGCGAGACGAGCAGTACTTC.

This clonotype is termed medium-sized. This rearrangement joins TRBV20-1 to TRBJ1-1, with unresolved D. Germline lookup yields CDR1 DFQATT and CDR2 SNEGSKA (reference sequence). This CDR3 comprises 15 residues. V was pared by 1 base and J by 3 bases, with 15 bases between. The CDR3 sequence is CSARGRLLSDTEAFF. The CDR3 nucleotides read TGCAGTGCTAGAGGCAGGCTTCTAAGCGACACTGAAGCTTTCTTT.